Sequencing of this T cell receptor beta chain was carried out in a study of blood T cell repertoires in COVID-19. V was trimmed by 1 base and J by 6 bases, leaving 13 bases between them. The CDR3 runs 14 residues. The germline V gene encodes CDR1 SGHRS and CDR2 YFSETQ. Authors' analysis steps: Estimation of nucleated cell counts relied on the amplification of reference gene primers. Assay: immunoSEQ multiplex PCR; the TCRdb copy retains only in-frame clones and omits some. The V and J calls and clone size come from that table; D and trimming were worked out from the DNA. The profile shows more than 85,000 clones, around four fifths of them singletons.

The receptor's source is a woman aged 55-70 years with acute or convalescent COVID-19. Sequenced input: peripheral blood. V and J are TRBV5-1 and TRBJ1-1; D is unresolved. The CDR3 here is CASSLQVSQAEAFF. Here the CDR3 DNA reads TGCGCCAGCAGCTTGCAAGTTTCGCAGGCTGAAGCTTTCTTT.